One and the same sample provided the 22 T cell receptor beta chains below, sequenced in a study of cytomegalovirus exposure and HLA in healthy donors. PCR amplification relied on 60 Vbeta primers (plus 13 Jbeta primers). Assay used: immunoSEQ multiplex PCR; TCRdb lists only in-frame clones, some missing. The sample has over 75,000 clones, 75% to 85% seen once. Sequenced: PBMCs. The source of these receptors is a male donor in good health and CMV-seropositive.

The V and J genes are TRBV30 and TRBJ1-5; TRBD1 aligns across 7 bases. The V segment lost 2 bases and the J segment 3 bases; nucleotides outside the gene matches: 4. The CDR3 sequence is 14 residues long. The germline V gene has CDR1 GTSNPN and CDR2 SVGIG (reference sequence). CDR3 sequence: CAWSLGQVNQPQHF. CDR3 DNA: TGTGCCTGGAGTCTCGGACAGGTCAATCAGCCCCAGCATTTT.

The chain combines TRBV5-1 with TRBJ2-1, with TRBD2 matching 13 bases. Germline CDR1 is SGHRS and CDR2 is YFSETQ. This CDR3 region has 16 residues. Trimming took 1 base from V and 6 from J; bases not matched to a gene: 4. The CDR3 DNA sequence: TGCGCCAGCAGCTTGTCTGGGACTAGCGGGGCCAATGAGCAGTTCTTC. It is translated as CASSLSGTSGANEQFF. Full variable domain (missing parts from reference TRBV5-1 and TRBJ2-1): KAGVTQTPRYLIKTRGQQVTLSCSPISGHRSVSWYQQTPGQGLQFLFEYFSETQRNKGNFPGRFSGRQFSNSRSEMNVSTLELGDSALYLCASSLSGTSGANEQFFGPGTRLTVL.

The chain employs TRBV30 and TRBJ1-1; D is possibly TRBD1 (6 bases). CDR3 size: 13 residues. The V end was cut by 2 bases, the J end by 11 bases, with 18 bases between. The germline V gene encodes CDR1 GTSNPN and CDR2 SVGIG (reference sequence). CDR3 in amino acids: CAWSPFGGGLAFF. DNA for the CDR3: TGTGCCTGGAGTCCTTTCGGGGGGGGCTTGGCTTTCTTT.

This clone was recorded a few times. The gene calls are TRBV5-1 and TRBJ1-5; no firm D call. The CDR3 sequence is 13 residues long. Trimming took off 3 bases at V and 3 bases at J, with 7 bases between the two ends. CDR1 is SGHRS and CDR2 is YFSETQ in the germline V gene. The CDR3 coding sequence is TGCGCCAGCAGCTCGGACTTCAATCAGCCCCAGCATTTT. Protein product: CASSSDFNQPQHF.

V and J are TRBV5-1 and TRBJ1-1; D gene unclear. The CDR3 length is 14 residues. The germline V and J ends were trimmed by 4 bases and 4 bases, with 14 bases remaining between them. CDR1 SGHRS and CDR2 YFSETQ come from the germline V gene. This CDR3 reads CASSLNWEATEAFF. The CDR3, as DNA: TGCGCCAGCAGCCTAAACTGGGAGGCCACTGAAGCTTTCTTT.

Comments on this clone: The junction shows a germline mismatch at one end, possibly a read error. Other DNA variants within this sample encode the same CDR3. This chain connects TRBV29-1 to TRBJ1-1; tentative D call: TRBD1 (5 bases). This CDR3 has 13 residues. Germline V gene lookup returns CDR1 SQVTM and CDR2 ANQGSEA. CDR3: CSVGPGLNTEAFF. CDR3 nucleotide sequence: TGCAGCGTTGGGCCAGGGCTGAACACTGAAGCTTTCTTC.

This clone was picked up one time. This chain joins TRBV9 and TRBJ1-3; TRBD1 agrees at 7 bases. The CDR3 has 16 residues. Germline lookup yields CDR1 SGDLS and CDR2 YYNGEE. The ends lost 0 bases at V and 0 bases at J; junction bases unmatched: 3. The CDR3 sequence is CASSVAGQLSGNTIYF. CDR3 nucleotide sequence: TGTGCCAGCAGCGTAGCGGGACAGCTCTCTGGAAACACCATATATTTT.

The chain uses TRBV30 and TRBJ1-6; 8 nucleotides agree with TRBD1. Trimming at V came to 1 base and at J to 6 bases, leaving 5 bases not matched to a gene. The CDR3 runs to 15 residues. Germline V gene lookup returns CDR1 GTSNPN and CDR2 SVGIG (reference sequence). Here the CDR3 DNA reads TGTGCCTGGAGTGGACAGGGGACGAGTAATTCACCCCTCCACTTT. It is translated as CAWSGQGTSNSPLHF.

DNA for the CDR3: TGCGCCAGCAGAGGGGAGGCTAACCTAATCAACTATGGCTACACCTTC. Translation: CASRGEANLINYGYTF. The chain has TRBV5-1 and TRBJ1-2; tentatively, D is TRBD1 (5 bases). V was cut by 5 bases and J by 2 bases, with 19 bases left in between. Germline assignment: CDR1 SGHRS and CDR2 YFSETQ. This CDR3 spans 16 amino acids.

The chain joins TRBV10-2 to TRBJ1-6; D remains unclear. The V and J ends lost 10 bases and 2 bases respectively, with 9 bases between them. The germline V gene has CDR1 WSHSY and CDR2 SAAADI. This CDR3 region has 13 residues. The CDR3 loop reads CATRETYNSPLHF. The CDR3 nucleotides read TGCGCCACCCGAGAAACCTATAATTCACCCCTCCACTTT.

V is TRBV4-2 and J is TRBJ2-2; TRBD2 aligns across 8 bases. Germline V CDR1 and CDR2: LGHNA, YNFKEQ. Trimming took 2 bases from V and 0 from J; bases not matched to a gene: 8. This CDR3 has 18 residues. The CDR3 DNA is TGTGCCAGCAGCCAATTCCAGCGGGGGCCGTCGAACACCGGGGAGCTGTTTTTT. Amino acid sequence: CASSQFQRGPSNTGELFF.

The V call is TRBV16, the J call TRBJ1-1; tentatively, D is TRBD1 (6 bases). The CDR3 is made up of 11 amino acids. CDR1 and CDR2 (germline): KGHSY, FQNENV. V dropped 4 bases and J dropped 12 bases, with 12 bases sitting between them. The CDR3 DNA sequence: TGTGCCAGCAGCCCTGGACAGCGACCTTTCTTT. Amino acids: CASSPGQRPFF. Variable domain in full (rest from reference TRBV16 and TRBJ1-1): GEEVAQTPKHLVRGEGQKAKLYCAPIKGHSYVFWYQQVLKNEFKFLISFQNENVFDETGMPKERFSAKCLPNSPCSLEIQATKLEDSAVYFCASSPGQRPFFGQGTRLTVV.

The chain employs TRBV29-1 and TRBJ2-1; D remains ambiguous. The CDR3 has 14 residues. The V gene's germline CDR1 is SQVTM and CDR2 ANQGSEA. Trimming removed 1 base at V and 7 bases at J, with 14 bases between. CDR3 bases: TGCAGCGTTGAAGGCTTAATCAACGGGAATGAGCAGTTCTTC. Protein sequence: CSVEGLINGNEQFF.

The chain joins TRBV2 to TRBJ2-1; D perhaps matches TRBD2 (6 bases). Germline V gene lookup returns CDR1 SNHLY and CDR2 FYNNEI. V lost 7 bases and J lost 9, with 16 bases in between. The CDR3 contains 13 residues. The CDR3 protein is CASMPSERGEQFF. The CDR3 region has the DNA TGTGCCAGCATGCCTAGCGAACGGGGTGAGCAGTTCTTC. Using reference TRBV2 and TRBJ2-1 for the parts outside the CDR3, the full variable domain is EPEVTQTPSHQVTQMGQEVILRCVPISNHLYFYWYRQILGQKVEFLVSFYNNEISEKSEIFDDQFSVERPDGSNFTLKIRSTKLEDSAMYFCASMPSERGEQFFGPGTRLTVL.

This chain connects TRBV29-1 to TRBJ2-7, with TRBD2 identical over 11 bases. Germline CDR1 reads SQVTM; CDR2 reads ANQGSEA. The ends lost 6 bases at V and 4 bases at J; junction bases unmatched: 5. CDR3 size: 13 residues. As DNA, the CDR3 is TGCAGCGTGAGACTAGCGGGGAAATACGAGCAGTACTTC. As protein: CSVRLAGKYEQYF.

The CDR3 sequence is CAWSPGRSEQYF. The CDR3 region has the DNA TGTGCCTGGAGTCCGGGAAGAAGCGAGCAGTACTTC. The V and J genes are TRBV30 and TRBJ2-5; D may be TRBD2 (5 bases). The closer fit of TRBJ2-7 to the DNA end suggests the J call may be wrong. Germline V CDR1 and CDR2: GTSNPN, SVGIG (reference sequence). CDR3 length: 12 amino acids.

The genes are TRBV14 and TRBJ2-2; D gene ambiguous. Germline loops: CDR1 SGHDN, CDR2 FVKESK. The CDR3 has 15 amino acids. V gave up 9 bases and J gave up 3 bases, with 17 bases separating them. For the CDR3, the DNA is TGTGCCAGTCAACCGGGTTCCTTTCACACCGGGGAGCTGTTTTTT. Its protein is CASQPGSFHTGELFF. The variable domain in full, completed from reference TRBV14 and TRBJ2-2, reads EAGVTQFPSHSVIEKGQTVTLRCDPISGHDNLYWYRRVMGKEIKFLLHFVKESKQDESGMPNNRFLAERTGGTYSTLKVQPAELEDSGVYFCASQPGSFHTGELFFGEGSRLTVL.

This clone was observed a single time. The J gene is TRBJ2-3, the V gene TRBV5-4, with D perhaps matching TRBD1 (8 bases). The ends were cut back, 4 bases at V and 6 bases at J, with 15 bases in the middle. The CDR3 runs to 14 residues. Germline V lookup: CDR1 SGHNT, CDR2 YYREEE (reference sequence). The CDR3 nucleotides read TGTGCCAGCAGCACCGGACAGGGAGGGGATACGCAGTATTTT. This codes for CASSTGQGGDTQYF.

The rearrangement uses TRBV30 and TRBJ2-1; D possibly corresponds to TRBD1 (6 bases). CDR1 GTSNPN and CDR2 SVGIG come from the germline V gene (reference sequence). The CDR3 is 13 residues long. The V and J ends lost 6 bases and 1 base respectively, with 10 bases between them. The chain's CDR3 is CACTGFSYNEQFF. In DNA, the CDR3 is TGTGCCTGTACAGGGTTTTCCTACAATGAGCAGTTCTTC. Using reference TRBV30 and TRBJ2-1 for the parts outside the CDR3, the full variable domain is SQTIHQWPATLVQPVGSPLSLECTVEGTSNPNLYWYRQAAGRGLQLLFYSVGIGQISSEVPQNLSASRPQDRQFILSSKKLLLSDSGFYLCACTGFSYNEQFFGPGTRLTVL.

J is TRBJ1-1 and V is TRBV4-3; 11 nucleotides align to TRBD1. Germline V gene data show CDR1 as LGHNA and CDR2 as YSLEER. The CDR3 is made up of 16 amino acids. The ends lost 3 bases at V and 5 bases at J; junction bases unmatched: 8. CDR3 sequence (DNA): TGCGCCAGCAGCCAGACCGGGACAGGGGGGGCGACTGAAGCTTTCTTT. Its translation is CASSQTGTGGATEAFF.

The V gene is TRBV30, the J gene TRBJ2-7, with D tentatively TRBD1 (6 bases). This CDR3 spans 12 amino acids. Germline CDR1 reads GTSNPN; CDR2 reads SVGIG (reference sequence). Trimming took 5 bases from V and 5 from J, leaving 13 bases between them. CDR3 region: CAWSTTGNEQYF. The CDR3 nucleotides read TGTGCCTGGTCTACCACAGGGAACGAGCAGTACTTC.

This clone has just a few counts. The chain couples TRBV19 to TRBJ1-1; D may be TRBD1 (6 bases). In germline, CDR1 is LNHDA, CDR2 SQIVND (reference sequence). This CDR3 spans 13 amino acids. The V gene lost 8 bases and the J gene lost 0 bases, with 10 bases spanning the gap. The CDR3 region has the DNA TGTGCCAGTGGGGGACAACTGAACACTGAAGCTTTCTTT. Protein: CASGGQLNTEAFF.